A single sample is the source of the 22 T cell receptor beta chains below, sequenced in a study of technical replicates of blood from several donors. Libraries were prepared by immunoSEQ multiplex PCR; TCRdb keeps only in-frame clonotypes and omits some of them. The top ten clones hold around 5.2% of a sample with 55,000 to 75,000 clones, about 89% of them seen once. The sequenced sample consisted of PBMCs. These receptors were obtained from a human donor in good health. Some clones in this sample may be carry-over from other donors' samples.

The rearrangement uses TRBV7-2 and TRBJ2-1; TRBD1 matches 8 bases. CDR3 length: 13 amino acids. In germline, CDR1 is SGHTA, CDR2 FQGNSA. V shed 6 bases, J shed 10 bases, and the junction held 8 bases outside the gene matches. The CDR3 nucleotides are TGTGCCAGCAGGGCAGGGGGCGCGGAAGAGCAGTTCTTC. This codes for CASRAGGAEEQFF. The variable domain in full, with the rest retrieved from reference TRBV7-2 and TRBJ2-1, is GAGVSQSPSNKVTEKGKDVELRCDPISGHTALYWYRQSLGQGLEFLIYFQGNSAPDKSGLPSDRFSAERTGGSVSTLTIQRTQQEDSAVYLCASRAGGAEEQFFGPGTRLTVL.

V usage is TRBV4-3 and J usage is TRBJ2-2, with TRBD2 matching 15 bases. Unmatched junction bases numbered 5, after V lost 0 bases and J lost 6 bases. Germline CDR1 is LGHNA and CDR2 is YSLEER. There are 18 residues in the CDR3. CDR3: CASSQELRTSGGAGELFF. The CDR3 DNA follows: TGCGCCAGCAGCCAAGAACTCAGGACTAGCGGGGGGGCCGGGGAGCTGTTTTTT.

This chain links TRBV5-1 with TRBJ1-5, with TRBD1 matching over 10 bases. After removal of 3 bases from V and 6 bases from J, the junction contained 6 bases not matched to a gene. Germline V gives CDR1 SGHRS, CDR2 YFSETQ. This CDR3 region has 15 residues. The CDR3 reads CASSWPTGGCQPQHF. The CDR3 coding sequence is TGCGCCAGCAGCTGGCCGACAGGGGGCTGTCAGCCCCAGCATTTT.

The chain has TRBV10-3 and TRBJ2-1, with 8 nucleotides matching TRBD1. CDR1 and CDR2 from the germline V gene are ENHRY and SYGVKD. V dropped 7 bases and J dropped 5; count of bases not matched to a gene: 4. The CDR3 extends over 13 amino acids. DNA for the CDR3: TGTGCCATCACGGACAGGGATAACAATGAGCAGTTCTTC. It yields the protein CAITDRDNNEQFF.

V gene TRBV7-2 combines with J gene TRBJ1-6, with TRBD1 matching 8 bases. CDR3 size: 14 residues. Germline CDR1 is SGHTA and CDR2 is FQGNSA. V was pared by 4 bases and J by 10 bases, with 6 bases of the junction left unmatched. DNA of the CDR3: TGTGCCAGCAGCTCCCAGGGGGCAGGATCACCCCTCCACTTT. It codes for CASSSQGAGSPLHF.

The CDR3 region is CASSPRQGAGEQYF. In DNA, the CDR3 is TGTGCCAGCAGTCCTCGACAGGGGGCGGGGGAGCAGTACTTC. The J gene is TRBJ2-7, the V gene TRBV6-9, with 10 bases fitting TRBD1. Germline CDR1 MNHGY, CDR2 SVAAGI. The CDR3 has 14 residues. The trim removed 5 bases at V and 7 bases at J, leaving 8 bases unmatched.

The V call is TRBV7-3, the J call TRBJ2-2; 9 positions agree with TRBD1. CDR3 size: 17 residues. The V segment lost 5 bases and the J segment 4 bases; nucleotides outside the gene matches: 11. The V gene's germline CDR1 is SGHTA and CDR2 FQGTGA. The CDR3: CASSPGQQGAGTGELFF. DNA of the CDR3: TGTGCCAGCAGCCCGGGGCAACAGGGGGCAGGCACCGGGGAGCTGTTTTTT.

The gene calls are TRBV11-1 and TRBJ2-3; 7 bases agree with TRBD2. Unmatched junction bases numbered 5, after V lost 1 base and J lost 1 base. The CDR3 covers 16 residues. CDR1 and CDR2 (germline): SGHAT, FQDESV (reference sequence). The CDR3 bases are TGTGCCAGCAGCTTAGGTCCTAGCGGTGGCACAGATACGCAGTATTTT. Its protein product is CASSLGPSGGTDTQYF.

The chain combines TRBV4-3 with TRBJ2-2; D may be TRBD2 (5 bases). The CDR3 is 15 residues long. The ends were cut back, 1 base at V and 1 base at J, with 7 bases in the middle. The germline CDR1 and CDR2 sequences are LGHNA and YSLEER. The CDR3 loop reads CASSQGRVNTGELFF. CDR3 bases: TGCGCCAGCAGCCAAGGGCGGGTGAACACCGGGGAGCTGTTTTTT.

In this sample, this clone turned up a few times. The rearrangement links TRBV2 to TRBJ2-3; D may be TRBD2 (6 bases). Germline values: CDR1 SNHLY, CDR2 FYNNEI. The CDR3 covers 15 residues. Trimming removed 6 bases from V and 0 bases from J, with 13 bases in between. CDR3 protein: CASRRGGVSTDTQYF. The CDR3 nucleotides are TGTGCCAGCAGGAGGGGCGGGGTTAGCACAGATACGCAGTATTTT.

The CDR3 here is CASSQDSEGAQGANVLTF. The DNA for the CDR3 is TGTGCCAGCAGCCAAGATAGCGAGGGGGCGCAAGGGGCCAACGTCCTGACTTTC. The rearrangement joins TRBV4-2 to TRBJ2-6; TRBD1 matches 7 bases. This CDR3 is 18 amino acids long. V was pared by 0 bases and J by 4 bases, with 9 bases of the junction left unmatched. Germline CDR1 is LGHNA and CDR2 is YNFKEQ.

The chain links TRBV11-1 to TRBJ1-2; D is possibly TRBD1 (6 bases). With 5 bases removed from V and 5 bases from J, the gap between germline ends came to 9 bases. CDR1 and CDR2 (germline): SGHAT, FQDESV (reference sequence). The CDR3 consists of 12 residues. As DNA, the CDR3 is TGTGCCAGCAGCGAAACAGGGTATGGCTACACCTTC. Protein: CASSETGYGYTF. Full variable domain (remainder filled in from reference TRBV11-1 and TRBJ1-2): EAEVAQSPRYKITEKSQAVAFWCDPISGHATLYWYRQILGQGPELLVQFQDESVVDDSQLPKDRFSAERLKGVDSTLKIQPAELGDSAMYLCASSETGYGYTFGSGTRLTVV.

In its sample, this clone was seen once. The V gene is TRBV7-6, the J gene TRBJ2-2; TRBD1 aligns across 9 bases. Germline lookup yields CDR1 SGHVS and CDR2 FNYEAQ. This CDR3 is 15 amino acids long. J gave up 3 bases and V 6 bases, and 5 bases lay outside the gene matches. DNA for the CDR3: TGTGCCAGCAGTTTCGGGACAGGGCACACCGGGGAGCTGTTTTTT. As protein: CASSFGTGHTGELFF.

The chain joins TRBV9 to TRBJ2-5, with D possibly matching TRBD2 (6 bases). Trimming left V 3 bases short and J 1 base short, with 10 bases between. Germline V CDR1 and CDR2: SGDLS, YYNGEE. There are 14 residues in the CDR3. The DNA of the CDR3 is TGTGCCAGCAGCGCGCGGGGATCCCAAGAGACCCAGTACTTC. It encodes CASSARGSQETQYF.

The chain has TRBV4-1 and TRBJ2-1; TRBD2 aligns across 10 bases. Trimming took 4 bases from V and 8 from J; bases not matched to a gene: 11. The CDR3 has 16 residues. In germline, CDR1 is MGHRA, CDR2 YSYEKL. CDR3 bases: TGCGCCAGCAGCCCCCACGGAGCGGGAGGGCCGGATGAGCAGTTCTTC. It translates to CASSPHGAGGPDEQFF.

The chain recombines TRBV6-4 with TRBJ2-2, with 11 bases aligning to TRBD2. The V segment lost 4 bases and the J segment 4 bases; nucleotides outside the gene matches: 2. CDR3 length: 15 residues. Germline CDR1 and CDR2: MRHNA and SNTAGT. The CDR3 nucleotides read TGTGCCAGCAGTGCTAGCGGGAGGACCACCGGGGAGCTGTTTTTT. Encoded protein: CASSASGRTTGELFF.

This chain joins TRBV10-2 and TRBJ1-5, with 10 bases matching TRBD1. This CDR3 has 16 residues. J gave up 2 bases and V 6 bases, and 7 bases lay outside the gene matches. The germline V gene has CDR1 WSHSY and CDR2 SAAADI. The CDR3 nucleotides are TGCGCCAGCAGCGAAGGGGACAGGGGCGGCAATCAGCCCCAGCATTTT. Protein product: CASSEGDRGGNQPQHF.

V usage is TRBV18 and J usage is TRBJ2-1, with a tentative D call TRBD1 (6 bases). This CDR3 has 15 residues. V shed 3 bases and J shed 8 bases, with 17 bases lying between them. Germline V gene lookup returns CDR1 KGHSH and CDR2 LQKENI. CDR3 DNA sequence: TGTGCCAGCTCACCCCGGGACACCCTTCGGGATGAGCAGTTCTTC. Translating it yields CASSPRDTLRDEQFF. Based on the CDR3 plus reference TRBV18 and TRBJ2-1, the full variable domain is NAGVMQNPRHLVRRRGQEARLRCSPMKGHSHVYWYRQLPEEGLKFMVYLQKENIIDESGMPKERFSAEFPKEGPSILRIQQVVRGDSAAYFCASSPRDTLRDEQFFGPGTRLTVL.

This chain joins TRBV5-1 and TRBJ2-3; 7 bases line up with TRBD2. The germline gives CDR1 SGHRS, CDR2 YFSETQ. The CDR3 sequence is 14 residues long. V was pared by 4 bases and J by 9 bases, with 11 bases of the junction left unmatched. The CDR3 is CASSVDRTSGTQYF. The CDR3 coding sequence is TGCGCCAGCAGCGTAGACCGGACTAGTGGAACGCAGTATTTT. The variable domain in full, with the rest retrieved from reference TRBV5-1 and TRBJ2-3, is KAGVTQTPRYLIKTRGQQVTLSCSPISGHRSVSWYQQTPGQGLQFLFEYFSETQRNKGNFPGRFSGRQFSNSRSEMNVSTLELGDSALYLCASSVDRTSGTQYFGPGTRLTVL.

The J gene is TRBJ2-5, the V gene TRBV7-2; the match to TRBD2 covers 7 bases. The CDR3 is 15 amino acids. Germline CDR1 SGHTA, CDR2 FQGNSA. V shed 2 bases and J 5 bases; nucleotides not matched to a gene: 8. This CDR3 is CASSLREGRGETQYF. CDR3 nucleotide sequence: TGTGCCAGCAGCTTAAGGGAGGGCCGAGGGGAGACCCAGTACTTC.

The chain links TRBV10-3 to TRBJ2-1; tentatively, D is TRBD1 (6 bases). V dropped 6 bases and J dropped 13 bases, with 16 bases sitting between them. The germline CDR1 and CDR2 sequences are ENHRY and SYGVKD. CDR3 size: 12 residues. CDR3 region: CAISPTGQTQFF. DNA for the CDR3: TGTGCCATCAGCCCCACAGGGCAAACACAGTTCTTC.

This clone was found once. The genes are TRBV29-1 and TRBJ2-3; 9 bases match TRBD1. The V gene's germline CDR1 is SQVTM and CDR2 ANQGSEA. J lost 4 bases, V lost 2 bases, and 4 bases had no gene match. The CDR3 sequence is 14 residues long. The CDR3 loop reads CSVEPGQGADTQYF. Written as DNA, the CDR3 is TGCAGCGTTGAACCGGGACAGGGCGCAGATACGCAGTATTTT.